The 28 T cell receptor beta chains below come from one sample, sequenced in a study of CD8+ T cells in alopecia areata. RNA extraction was followed by reverse transcription into cDNA, which acted as the sequencing template. TCRdb keeps only in-frame clones here, not all; method: immunoSEQ multiplex PCR. Among approximately 200,000 clones, approximately 47% were seen once, and the ten largest hold 2% to 3%. Noted treatment: oral pan-JAK inhibitor, 5-10 mg twice daily. The starting material was CD4+ T cells sorted from blood, obtained around week 37, from a patient treated with tofacitinib. Receptors were obtained from a human donor with alopecia areata.

This chain links TRBV4-1 with TRBJ2-7, with D unresolved. Looked up from germline, CDR1 is MGHRA and CDR2 is YSYEKL. The germline V and J ends were trimmed by 0 bases and 0 bases, with 12 bases remaining between them. CDR3 length: 16 residues. The CDR3, as DNA: TGCGCCAGCAGCCAAGATCGGTATGGTAGCTCCTACGAGCAGTACTTC. This gives the protein CASSQDRYGSSYEQYF.

This clone was seen a handful of times. V and J are TRBV4-2 and TRBJ2-7, with unresolved D. The CDR3 runs 12 residues. The germline V gene has CDR1 LGHNA and CDR2 YNFKEQ. Deletions cut 5 bases from V and 2 bases from J, with 7 bases between. The CDR3 sequence is CASSIGPYEQYF. In nucleotides, the CDR3 is TGTGCCAGCAGCATCGGACCCTACGAGCAGTACTTC.

This clone showed up just a few times. This chain connects TRBV29-1 to TRBJ2-5; D may correspond to TRBD1 or TRBD2 (5 bases each). The CDR3 is 15 residues long. CDR1 SQVTM and CDR2 ANQGSEA come from the germline V gene. Trimming left V 6 bases short and J 0 bases short, with 17 bases between. The CDR3 sequence: CSVGPGRAYQETQYF. The CDR3 nucleotides are TGCAGCGTGGGACCGGGACGGGCCTACCAAGAGACCCAGTACTTC.

This chain connects TRBV29-1 to TRBJ2-7; 8 bases align to TRBD1. Germline assignment: CDR1 SQVTM and CDR2 ANQGSEA. CDR3 size: 13 residues. With V trimmed by 6 bases and J by 1 base, 5 bases remained unmatched. The CDR3 protein is CSVRRDRSYEQYF. CDR3 coding DNA: TGCAGCGTCCGCCGGGACAGGTCCTACGAGCAGTACTTC.

A few counts support this clone. The chain joins TRBV7-2 to TRBJ2-7, with no clear D. Germline CDR1 reads SGHTA; CDR2 reads FQGNSA. Trimming took 8 bases from V and 6 from J, leaving 14 bases between them. This CDR3 comprises 12 residues. CDR3 coding DNA: TGTGCCAGCTCCACGACACTGTCCGAGCAGTACTTC. Translation gives CASSTTLSEQYF.

This chain links TRBV29-1 with TRBJ1-1; D unclear. Deletions cut 7 bases from V and 0 bases from J, with 15 bases between. This CDR3 has 14 amino acids. The germline V gene has CDR1 SQVTM and CDR2 ANQGSEA. CDR3 loop: CSALEGRVNTEAFF. DNA for the CDR3: TGCAGCGCTCTCGAAGGGCGGGTGAACACTGAAGCTTTCTTT.

The J gene is TRBJ1-2, the V gene TRBV7-9; 10 nucleotides align to TRBD1. The J segment lost 7 bases and the V segment lost 5 bases, leaving 10 bases of the junction unmatched. Germline V gives CDR1 SEHNR, CDR2 FQNEAQ (reference sequence). The CDR3 is 15 residues long. For the CDR3, the DNA is TGTGCCAGCAGCCCGACAGGACAGGGGGATTCTGGCTACACCTTC. Translation gives CASSPTGQGDSGYTF.

The chain joins TRBV30 to TRBJ2-3; 15 nucleotides agree with TRBD2. Losses at the gene ends were 2 bases for V and 2 bases for J; bases not matched to a gene: 8. The CDR3 runs to 18 residues. Germline CDR1 is GTSNPN and CDR2 is SVGIG (reference sequence). Here the CDR3 DNA reads TGTGCCTGGAGTCCCCCGGGACTAGCGGGAGGTTCCACAGATACGCAGTATTTT. It encodes CAWSPPGLAGGSTDTQYF.

A few counts support this clone. The genes are TRBV7-9 and TRBJ2-1; D is perhaps TRBD2 (6 bases). From germline, CDR1 is SEHNR and CDR2 FQNEAQ (reference sequence). V shed 5 bases and J shed 7 bases, with 18 bases lying between them. The CDR3 runs to 15 residues. CDR3 DNA: TGTGCCAGCAGCCCTCGCCGGGTGGGACTGAATGAGCAGTTCTTC. Translated: CASSPRRVGLNEQFF.

This sequence joins TRBV2 and TRBJ1-4; D gene ambiguous. The CDR3 spans 11 residues. V was shortened by 5 bases and J by 8 bases, with 6 bases between the two germline ends. Germline values: CDR1 SNHLY, CDR2 FYNNEI. The CDR3 is CASSLSEKLFF. The CDR3 DNA sequence: TGTGCCAGCAGTCTATCGGAAAAACTGTTTTTT. The full variable domain, with the rest looked up from reference TRBV2 and TRBJ1-4, is EPEVTQTPSHQVTQMGQEVILRCVPISNHLYFYWYRQILGQKVEFLVSFYNNEISEKSEIFDDQFSVERPDGSNFTLKIRSTKLEDSAMYFCASSLSEKLFFGSGTQLSVL.

This clone was counted between two and nine times. This chain joins TRBV28 and TRBJ1-2; the match to TRBD1 covers 8 bases. This CDR3 comprises 14 residues. V lost 3 bases and J lost 5; bases outside the gene matches: 5. Germline V gene data show CDR1 as MDHEN and CDR2 as SYDVKM. CDR3 in DNA: TGTGCCAGCAGTTTGGGACAGGCGATGTATGGCTACACCTTC. It translates to CASSLGQAMYGYTF.

This clone was picked up many times. The chain combines TRBV19 with TRBJ2-7; 8 bases are shared with TRBD1. Germline V CDR1 and CDR2: LNHDA, SQIVND (reference sequence). The CDR3 has 15 amino acids. V dropped 5 bases and J dropped 3; count of bases not matched to a gene: 9. The CDR3 sequence is CASSGPGQVFYEQYF. CDR3 nucleotide sequence: TGTGCCAGTAGTGGACCGGGACAGGTATTCTACGAGCAGTACTTC.

This chain links TRBV29-1 with TRBJ2-5; D is uncertain. Looked up from germline, CDR1 is SQVTM and CDR2 is ANQGSEA. With 4 bases removed from V and 5 bases from J, the gap between germline ends came to 14 bases. The length of the CDR3 is 13 residues. CDR3 amino acids: CSVAAIARETQYF. Written as DNA, the CDR3 is TGCAGCGTTGCTGCCATCGCGAGGGAGACCCAGTACTTC.

This clone was counted many times. This chain uses TRBV29-1 with TRBJ1-1; D ambiguous. The CDR3 loop spans 11 amino acids. From germline, CDR1 is SQVTM and CDR2 ANQGSEA. The CDR3 bases are TGCAGGGCCGACCCGAACACTGAAGCTTTCTTT. Amino acids: CRADPNTEAFF.

The rearrangement links TRBV30 to TRBJ2-6; D not certain. V lost 2 bases to trimming and J lost 0 bases, with 8 bases between them. The CDR3 sequence is 15 residues long. Per the germline V gene, CDR1 is GTSNPN and CDR2 is SVGIG (reference sequence). The CDR3 bases are TGTGCCTGGAGTCCACCCAGCTCTGGGGCCAACGTCCTGACTTTC. This encodes CAWSPPSSGANVLTF.

This chain connects TRBV29-1 to TRBJ2-1; the D is unclear. Trimming left V 0 bases short and J 15 bases short, with 21 bases between. Germline values: CDR1 SQVTM, CDR2 ANQGSEA. The length of the CDR3 is 14 residues. This CDR3 is CSVEETYGIRLRFF. In DNA form, the CDR3 reads TGCAGCGTTGAAGAAACGTACGGAATCCGACTTAGGTTCTTC.

The rearrangement links TRBV29-1 to TRBJ2-1, with 9 bases that match TRBD2. V was pared by 3 bases and J by 8 bases, with 8 bases of the junction left unmatched. The CDR3 sequence is 14 residues long. Germline CDR1 SQVTM, CDR2 ANQGSEA. CDR3 nucleotide sequence: TGCAGCGTTGACCTAGCGGGGAGGGTATATGAGCAGTTCTTC. As protein: CSVDLAGRVYEQFF.

The rearrangement joins TRBV4-1 to TRBJ2-7; the match to TRBD2 covers 10 bases. This CDR3 comprises 15 residues. V was pared by 1 base and J by 4 bases, with 4 bases of the junction left unmatched. Germline V gene sequence: CDR1 MGHRA, CDR2 YSYEKL. Here the CDR3 DNA reads TGCGCCAGCAGCCAAGTCCCTAGCGGGAGTTACGAGCAGTACTTC. It translates to CASSQVPSGSYEQYF.

The chain uses TRBV14 and TRBJ2-1; no clear D gene. The CDR3 has 12 amino acids. V lost 2 bases, J lost 9 bases, and 8 bases lay in between. The germline CDR1 and CDR2 sequences are SGHDN and FVKESK. Here the CDR3 reads CASSQWPAEQFF. For the CDR3, the DNA is TGTGCCAGCAGCCAATGGCCGGCTGAGCAGTTCTTC.

This clone was counted between two and nine times. The V gene is TRBV19, the J gene TRBJ2-1; 7 bases align to TRBD2. Germline V CDR1 and CDR2: LNHDA, SQIVND (reference sequence). The CDR3 is made up of 14 amino acids. V dropped 8 bases and J dropped 7; count of bases not matched to a gene: 11. CDR3 bases: TGTGCCAGTGAAAGGGCTGGGGGGGTGAATGAGCAGTTCTTC. This codes for CASERAGGVNEQFF.

The V call is TRBV14, the J call TRBJ2-5, with TRBD1 as a possible D gene (5 bases). The V gene's germline CDR1 is SGHDN and CDR2 FVKESK. The CDR3 runs to 14 residues. V lost 0 bases and J 2 bases, leaving 7 bases between the germline ends. CDR3 residues: CASSQEPGQETQYF. The CDR3 DNA sequence: TGTGCCAGCAGCCAAGAGCCAGGGCAAGAGACCCAGTACTTC. Using reference TRBV14 and TRBJ2-5 for the parts outside the CDR3, the full variable domain is EAGVTQFPSHSVIEKGQTVTLRCDPISGHDNLYWYRRVMGKEIKFLLHFVKESKQDESGMPNNRFLAERTGGTYSTLKVQPAELEDSGVYFCASSQEPGQETQYFGPGTRLLVL.

The chain uses TRBV29-1 and TRBJ2-2; D perhaps matches TRBD1 (7 bases). This CDR3 contains 14 residues. V lost 5 bases to trimming and J lost 7 bases, with 17 bases between them. Germline V gives CDR1 SQVTM, CDR2 ANQGSEA. This chain's CDR3 is CSVPDSQGGGELFF. For the CDR3, the DNA is TGCAGCGTTCCGGACAGCCAGGGGGGCGGGGAGCTGTTTTTT.

Here the CDR3 reads CASRPGGPETQYF. CDR3 DNA sequence: TGTGCCAGCAGGCCGGGGGGGCCGGAGACCCAGTACTTC. This chain joins TRBV6-5 and TRBJ2-5, with TRBD2 matching over 8 bases. The CDR3 contains 13 residues. The V and J ends lost 6 bases and 5 bases, in that order; junction bases with no gene match: 5. Per the germline V gene, CDR1 is MNHEY and CDR2 is SVGAGI.

This clone has more than one count but fewer than ten. The rearrangement joins TRBV5-6 to TRBJ2-3; 7 nucleotides align to TRBD2. In germline, CDR1 is SGHDT, CDR2 YYEEEE. The ends lost 2 bases at V and 6 bases at J; junction bases unmatched: 3. This CDR3 spans 13 amino acids. The CDR3 bases are TGTGCCAGCAGCTTTTCCGGGAGGGATACGCAGTATTTT. Translated, it gives CASSFSGRDTQYF.

This clone was observed a single time. This rearrangement joins TRBV4-3 to TRBJ1-1; possibly TRBD1 for D (5 bases). V lost 0 bases to trimming and J lost 8 bases, with 10 bases between them. From germline, CDR1 is LGHNA and CDR2 YSLEER. The CDR3 extends over 13 amino acids. The CDR3 DNA follows: TGCGCCAGCAGCCAAGATAGGTGGGGCGAAGCTTTCTTT. This sequence encodes CASSQDRWGEAFF.

The CDR3 loop is CSVEALGNYGYTF. CDR3 DNA: TGCAGCGTTGAAGCTCTCGGGAACTATGGCTACACCTTC. The chain combines TRBV29-1 with TRBJ1-2; unclear D gene. The germline V gene has CDR1 SQVTM and CDR2 ANQGSEA. Trimming pared 1 base from V and 2 bases from J, leaving 8 bases between. This CDR3 is 13 amino acids long.

The table lists this clone with a few counts. The rearrangement joins TRBV13 to TRBJ2-1; no reliable D call. Germline-derived CDR1 and CDR2 are PRHDT and FYEKMQ (reference sequence). The CDR3 extends over 12 amino acids. V shed 4 bases and J shed 11 bases, with 12 bases lying between them. The CDR3 DNA reads as TGTGCCAGCAGCTCCGGGTCAAGCAAGCAGTTCTTC. Amino acid sequence: CASSSGSSKQFF.

This clone occurred once. The rearrangement links TRBV30 to TRBJ1-5; no clear D gene. With 0 bases removed from V and 7 bases from J, the gap between germline ends came to 13 bases. The CDR3 loop spans 14 amino acids. Germline V CDR1 and CDR2: GTSNPN, SVGIG (reference sequence). In DNA form, the CDR3 reads TGTGCCTGGAGTGTTCCGCAGGAACGGCAGCCCCAGCATTTT. Protein sequence: CAWSVPQERQPQHF.